The 27 T cell receptor beta chains listed next were all sequenced from one sample in a study of T cell responses to AZD1222 COVID-19 vaccine. Libraries were prepared by immunoSEQ multiplex PCR; TCRdb keeps only in-frame clonotypes and omits some of them. The sample shows some 110,000 clones, around 91% of them seen only once. This specimen was peripheral blood, taken on day 0 of AZD1222 vaccination. These receptors came from an adult in good health.

The CDR3, as DNA: TGTGCCAGCAGCCCCCTAGTGGGGGGAGTCCCTGATTATCGGGCTTTCTTT. As protein: CASSPLVGGVPDYRAFF. The rearrangement joins TRBV7-9 to TRBJ1-1; D perhaps matches TRBD1 (5 bases). The germline gives CDR1 SEHNR, CDR2 FQNEAQ (reference sequence). Trimming stripped 5 bases from V and 11 bases from J, with 30 bases between. The CDR3 sequence is 17 residues long.

The chain combines TRBV5-5 with TRBJ2-7; D is uncertain. The ends were cut back, 4 bases at V and 2 bases at J, with 16 bases in the middle. CDR1 is SGHKS and CDR2 is YYEKEE in the germline V gene (reference sequence). The CDR3 loop spans 15 amino acids. The CDR3 loop reads CASSTEIDGPYEQYF. CDR3 sequence (DNA): TGTGCCAGCAGCACAGAAATAGACGGACCCTACGAGCAGTACTTC.

V gene TRBV9 combines with J gene TRBJ1-4; 9 bases align to TRBD1. The J segment lost 8 bases and the V segment lost 1 base, leaving 6 bases of the junction unmatched. Germline CDR1 SGDLS, CDR2 YYNGEE. CDR3 length equals 15 residues. As DNA, the CDR3 is TGTGCCAGCAGCGTATATGGGACAGGGAACGAAAAACTGTTTTTT. Its translation: CASSVYGTGNEKLFF.

V is TRBV5-6 and J is TRBJ1-2, with a tentative D call TRBD1 (6 bases). Germline loops: CDR1 SGHDT, CDR2 YYEEEE. V was trimmed by 5 bases and J by 3 bases, leaving 11 bases between them. The CDR3 is 13 amino acids. The CDR3 DNA is TGTGCCAGCAGTCAGGGGAGGGACTATGGCTACACCTTC. It codes for CASSQGRDYGYTF.

This chain uses TRBV9 with TRBJ2-7, with D tentatively TRBD1 (6 bases). This CDR3 is 14 amino acids long. Per germline, CDR1 SGDLS and CDR2 YYNGEE. With 3 bases removed from V and 5 bases from J, the gap between germline ends came to 15 bases. CDR3 bases: TGTGCCAGCAGCGCCGATGGACAGATCCACGAGCAGTACTTC. The encoded protein is CASSADGQIHEQYF.

This chain joins TRBV7-8 and TRBJ2-5; D is uncertain. The CDR3 spans 13 residues. The V end was cut by 1 base, the J end by 0 bases, with 3 bases between. Germline V gene sequence: CDR1 SGHVS, CDR2 FQNEAQ. The CDR3 DNA is TGTGCCAGCAGCTTAGTGGACCAAGAGACCCAGTACTTC. This encodes CASSLVDQETQYF.

The gene calls are TRBV6-5 and TRBJ1-1; 9 nucleotides line up with TRBD1. The CDR3 sequence is 15 residues long. Germline-derived CDR1 and CDR2 are MNHEY and SVGAGI. J was trimmed by 7 bases and V by 6 bases; bases with no gene match: 12. CDR3 in DNA: TGTGCCAGCAGACGAACGGACAGGGGAACCCTTGAAGCTTTCTTT. Amino acid sequence: CASRRTDRGTLEAFF.

The chain uses TRBV19 and TRBJ1-1; D remains unclear. CDR1 and CDR2 (germline): LNHDA, SQIVND (reference sequence). Trimming pared 7 bases from V and 0 bases from J, leaving 15 bases between. CDR3 length: 15 residues. The CDR3 coding sequence is TGTGCCAGTACCCTAGCTCATGAAATGAACACTGAAGCTTTCTTT. Translated: CASTLAHEMNTEAFF.

This clone was observed a single time. The chain uses TRBV5-1 and TRBJ1-1; 8 bases are shared with TRBD1. V trimming: 3 bases; J trimming: 5 bases; junction bases outside the gene matches: 9. The CDR3 totals 15 residues. Germline V gives CDR1 SGHRS, CDR2 YFSETQ. The CDR3 region has the DNA TGCGCCAGCAGCTCAGGGGGCAGGTCACATACTGAAGCTTTCTTT. Translated: CASSSGGRSHTEAFF.

Only one count was recorded for this clone. The CDR3 DNA reads as TGTGCCAGCAGCTTGGACACGAACCCCTACGAGCAGTACTTC. Translated, it gives CASSLDTNPYEQYF. V usage is TRBV5-4 and J usage is TRBJ2-7; no clear D gene. V shed 0 bases and J shed 2 bases, with 9 bases lying between them. Germline CDR1 and CDR2: SGHNT and YYREEE (reference sequence). The CDR3 is made up of 14 amino acids.

V is TRBV3-1 (or the pseudogene TRBV3-2) and J is TRBJ1-3; 7 bases are a match to TRBD1. The CDR3 is made up of 16 amino acids. From germline, CDR1 is LGHDT and CDR2 YNNKEL (reference sequence). V trimming: 1 base; J trimming: 6 bases; junction bases outside the gene matches: 9. CDR3 sequence reads: CASSQAYDRDENTIYF. In DNA, the CDR3 is TGTGCCAGCAGCCAAGCCTACGACAGGGATGAAAACACCATATATTTT.

Comments on this clone: Other DNA sequences in the sample encode the same CDR3. V is TRBV7-9 and J is TRBJ1-1; no clear D. The CDR3 contains 13 residues. Trimming took 4 bases from V and 1 from J, leaving 7 bases between them. Germline V gives CDR1 SEHNR, CDR2 FQNEAQ (reference sequence). The CDR3 reads CASSYEGNTEAFF. The CDR3 coding sequence is TGTGCCAGCAGCTACGAGGGGAACACTGAAGCTTTCTTT.

The chain joins TRBV10-3 to TRBJ1-2, with 9 bases matching TRBD1. The length of the CDR3 is 15 residues. CDR1 ENHRY and CDR2 SYGVKD come from the germline V gene. After removal of 6 bases from V and 6 bases from J, the junction contained 11 bases not matched to a gene. The chain's CDR3 is CAISAGTGSGDGYTF. CDR3 sequence (DNA): TGTGCCATCAGCGCGGGGACAGGGAGTGGGGATGGCTACACCTTC.

This clone is medium-sized (0.01 to 0.1%) within its sample. The rearrangement links TRBV21-1 to TRBJ2-3. TRBV21-1 counts as a pseudogene. There are 13 residues in the CDR3. The CDR3, as DNA: TGTGCCAGCAGCAAAGAGAACACAGATACGCAGTATTTT. Translating it yields CASSKENTDTQYF.

The V gene is TRBV7-2, the J gene TRBJ2-3, with D tentatively TRBD1 (5 bases). The CDR3 consists of 14 residues. Per germline, CDR1 SGHTA and CDR2 FQGNSA. Deletions cut 2 bases from V and 2 bases from J, with 8 bases between. The DNA of the CDR3 is TGTGCCAGCAGCTTATGGGGCCACACAGATACGCAGTATTTT. Its translation is CASSLWGHTDTQYF. Combining the CDR3 with reference TRBV7-2 and TRBJ2-3 gives the whole variable domain GAGVSQSPSNKVTEKGKDVELRCDPISGHTALYWYRQSLGQGLEFLIYFQGNSAPDKSGLPSDRFSAERTGGSVSTLTIQRTQQEDSAVYLCASSLWGHTDTQYFGPGTRLTVL.

The genes are TRBV6-5 and TRBJ1-3; 7 nucleotides agree with TRBD1. V dropped 7 bases and J dropped 2; count of bases not matched to a gene: 5. Germline CDR1 reads MNHEY; CDR2 reads SVGAGI. The CDR3 loop spans 14 amino acids. For the CDR3, the DNA is TGTGCCAGCATCGCAGGGGGTGCTGGAAACACCATATATTTT. This codes for CASIAGGAGNTIYF.

V usage is TRBV2 and J usage is TRBJ1-2; weak D call: TRBD1 (6 bases). The CDR3 runs 15 residues. The germline V gene has CDR1 SNHLY and CDR2 FYNNEI. V was trimmed by 8 bases and J by 0 bases, leaving 16 bases between them. CDR3 in DNA: TGTGCCAGCCCCCCCCGGGGGGCAACTAACTATGGCTACACCTTC. The encoded protein is CASPPRGATNYGYTF.

The chain combines TRBV9 with TRBJ1-2; D not resolved. The V end was cut by 3 bases, the J end by 2 bases, with 17 bases between. Germline V gene data show CDR1 as SGDLS and CDR2 as YYNGEE. CDR3 length: 16 amino acids. The CDR3 protein is CASSARDDLRNYGYTF. The CDR3 DNA follows: TGTGCCAGCAGCGCAAGAGATGATCTCAGAAACTATGGCTACACCTTC.

The V and J genes are TRBV5-1 and TRBJ1-3, with 8 positions matching TRBD1. Per germline, CDR1 SGHRS and CDR2 YFSETQ. CDR3 length: 14 amino acids. The V gene end was trimmed by 4 bases and the J gene end by 2 bases; junction bases not matched to a gene: 2. The CDR3 protein is CASSQGQAGNTIYF. The CDR3 bases are TGCGCCAGCAGCCAGGGACAGGCTGGAAACACCATATATTTT.

The chain carries TRBV13 and TRBJ1-6; D gene ambiguous. The CDR3 sequence is 15 residues long. From germline, CDR1 is PRHDT and CDR2 FYEKMQ (reference sequence). The ends were cut back, 0 bases at V and 2 bases at J, with 5 bases in the middle. The CDR3 spells CASSLGRAYNSPLHF. In DNA, the CDR3 is TGTGCCAGCAGCTTAGGAAGGGCCTATAATTCACCCCTCCACTTT.

The V and J genes are TRBV25-1 and TRBJ1-4; D is undetermined. This CDR3 spans 13 amino acids. V was shortened by 0 bases and J by 8 bases, with 7 bases between the two germline ends. The germline gives CDR1 MGHDK, CDR2 SYGVNS. The CDR3 sequence: CASSEYTLEKLFF. The CDR3 DNA sequence: TGTGCCAGCAGTGAATACACCCTCGAAAAACTGTTTTTT.

The rearrangement uses TRBV20-1 and TRBJ2-3; maybe TRBD2 (7 bases). The CDR3 extends over 13 amino acids. Germline CDR1 and CDR2: DFQATT and SNEGSKA (reference sequence). Trimming cost V 3 bases and J 4 bases, with 11 bases left between them. CDR3 coding DNA: TGCAGTGCTAGTGTGGGGGGGCCAGATACGCAGTATTTT. It codes for CSASVGGPDTQYF.

V and J are TRBV27 and TRBJ2-7; either TRBD1 or TRBD2 may fit D (7 bases each). This CDR3 has 15 residues. Germline loops: CDR1 MNHEY, CDR2 SMNVEV (reference sequence). The V end lost 1 base, the J end lost 2 bases, and 12 bases lay between the germline ends. In nucleotides, the CDR3 is TGTGCCAGCAGTTTATGGGAGGGGGCCCCCTACGAGCAGTACTTC. Its translation: CASSLWEGAPYEQYF.

The chain links TRBV9 to TRBJ1-1; maybe TRBD1 (5 bases). The V and J ends lost 3 bases and 7 bases respectively, with 13 bases between them. CDR1 is SGDLS, CDR2 YYNGEE, per germline. The CDR3 is 13 amino acids. This chain's CDR3 is CASSGQSSYEAFF. The DNA of the CDR3 is TGTGCCAGCAGCGGACAGTCCTCATATGAAGCTTTCTTT.

J is TRBJ2-7 and V is TRBV6-5; D is perhaps TRBD1 (6 bases). The ends were cut back, 5 bases at V and 2 bases at J, with 10 bases in the middle. This CDR3 region has 13 residues. Germline V gene lookup returns CDR1 MNHEY and CDR2 SVGAGI. In DNA, the CDR3 is TGTGCCAGCAGTCCGCAGGGGACCTACGAGCAGTACTTC. It yields the protein CASSPQGTYEQYF.

The chain recombines TRBV21-1 with TRBJ2-7. TRBV21-1 is classified as a pseudogene. The CDR3 has 17 residues. Written as DNA, the CDR3 is TGTGCCAGCAGCAAAAGCTCAAGCGGGACAGCACTCTACGAGCAGTACTTC. This codes for CASSKSSSGTALYEQYF.

J is TRBJ1-4 and V is TRBV6-5; 8 bases are shared with TRBD1. Germline-derived CDR1 and CDR2 are MNHEY and SVGAGI. With V trimmed by 5 bases and J by 4 bases, 6 bases remained unmatched. The CDR3 extends over 15 amino acids. CDR3 loop: CASSRQGMFNEKLFF. The CDR3 DNA reads as TGTGCCAGCAGTAGACAGGGGATGTTTAATGAAAAACTGTTTTTT.